This T cell receptor (beta chain) is from a study of cytomegalovirus exposure and HLA in healthy donors listed by TCRdb under 2017. Study-level background: In an earlier analysis of several hundred of the donors, 276 Gb of sequence data and 100 million or so unique TCR beta sequences from about 190 million T cells were reported. An early release that covered several hundred HLA-typed donors contained around 300 gigabases of sequencing data and 75 million to 100 million unique TCR sequences. Among the roughly 390 genotyped donors, around 81% belonged to the genetic ancestry cluster associated with self-reported Caucasian donors. The aim of the study was to test whether cataloging public T cell receptors could identify signatures of past pathogen exposure. The study used immunosequencing to profile the T cell repertoires of approximately 650 subjects and linked those repertoires to cytomegalovirus serostatus. Besides the first cohort of 550 to 750 subjects, a separate validation cohort made up of some 110 different subjects was used. To predict cytomegalovirus infection status, the study combined high-throughput TCR immunosequencing, statistical association of individual TCRs with disease status, and machine learning. A later analysis re-examined previously published TCR beta repertoires from 610 or so donors and added high-resolution HLA genotyping to investigate patterns of TCR occurrence. In the later analysis, no new phenotypic data were used to find candidate immune exposures; instead, reliance was placed on TCR beta sequences and their occurrence across donors. In an earlier analysis of 550 to 700 of the donors, high-throughput TCR beta sequencing was used to judge whether each TCR beta V gene segment behaved as functional or pseudogenic. Donor age, sex, ethnicity and CMV serostatus were compiled together with the repertoire data. A later genetic analysis used genome-wide SNP genotypes for about three fifths of the 666 donors, treating that subset as a discovery cohort. Every repertoire in the discovery cohort had been generated on one and the same sequencing platform. Class I and class II HLA loci were covered by the typing at four-digit resolution. Typing coverage varied by locus: roughly 620-640 donors for A, B, C, DRB1 and DQB1; around 560 for DQA1; over 600 for DPA1; around 450 for DPB1. Because of strong linkage in the cohort, roughly five DR-DQ haplotypes were treated as single units for association and clustering. Across around 400 genotyped donors of the cohort, an average of about 250,000 unique TCR beta nucleotide sequences per donor were sequenced, and approximately 17% of those sequences were non-productive.

Its CDR3 holds 17 amino acids, cysteine through phenylalanine. Only CDR3 DNA is held: 51 bases, read in frame from base 1. Trimming accounts for 4 bases at V and 2 bases at J, while the number of junction bases matched to no gene is 10. Sequences LGHNA (CDR1) and YSLEER (CDR2) are obtained from the germline V gene. Library generation was performed with the immunoSEQ multiplex PCR assay. The multiplex PCR relied on a mix of 60 forward primers for TCR Vbeta segments and 13 reverse primers for TCR Jbeta segments. A multiplex PCR assay on genomic DNA amplified the CDR3 region of rearranged TCR beta genes. The Illumina HiSeq System was used to sequence the amplified TCR beta libraries as 87-base-pair reads. Processing in the source paper ran as follows. A later analysis counted tens of millions of unique TCR beta chains across the 550 to 800 repertoires, and about 10 million of these chains were shared by at least two donors. A nearest-neighbor algorithm error-corrected the raw reads and collapsed the reads into unique sequences, merging closely related sequences to remove PCR and sequencing errors. CDR3 sequences were aligned to IMGT reference sequences to assign V, D and J gene segments. Each retained sequence needed at least a six-nucleotide match to both a V gene segment and a J gene segment. Rearrangements were classified as productive when the CDR3 lacked stop codons and remained in frame with V and J, and all other rearrangements were classified as non-productive. Following IMGT convention, CDR3 was defined as the stretch from the second conserved V-encoded cysteine up to the conserved J-encoded phenylalanine. The earlier analysis of a few hundred of the donors excluded sequences that lacked an unambiguous match to a single V gene segment. In an earlier analysis of several hundred of the donors, V segments were called functional above 56.7% productive rearrangements and were called segregating when the between-donor standard deviation exceeded 5%. A statistical classification framework was developed to diagnose cytomegalovirus status using the catalog of TCR beta chain sequences. In a later analysis, TCR nucleotide sequences were compared against IMGT/GENE-DB human TR gene sequences so that V and J genes could be assigned. In a later analysis, CDR3 sequences and most-parsimonious VDJ recombination scenarios were assigned using the TCRdist pipeline. In a later analysis, each TCR beta chain was defined by its CDR3 amino acid sequence together with its V-gene family, and reads lacking a unique V-gene family were excluded. In a later analysis, a few hundred highly shared, low-generation-probability nucleotide sequences were removed to address suspected cross-contamination and a sequencing artifact. For each public chain, a later analysis derived a clonal expansion index from normalized ranks of inferred template counts within each repertoire. In a later analysis, generation probabilities were computed using a VDJ recombination model fitted to out-of-frame rearrangements, and the results were checked against IGoR. Hypergeometric tests were used in a later analysis to score TCR-TCR, TCR-HLA and TCR-CMV co-occurrence, with a repertoire-size bias correction applied to the TCR pairs. A later analysis estimated false discovery rates by permuting HLA or CMV assignments 20 times. In a later analysis, co-occurring TCRs were grouped with DBSCAN, and TCRdist sequence similarity was added when clustering was performed within HLA-allele-positive subsets. For co-occurrence clustering, repertoires with fewer than 30,000 or more than 120,000 public chains were excluded, along with five repertoires with anomalous nucleotide sharing. In TCRdb, the immuneACCESS table is reduced to in-frame sequences with V and J assigned. These tables do not hold every clone; where another copy was compared, an unresolved V gene accounts for under half, and the others remain unexplained. V and J calls and clone size are given by that table; D and trimming were obtained from the DNA. Counted in this sample were 200,000 or so clones; around three quarters of them appeared once. The top ten clones comprise around a sixth of the sample.

As for this clone: Its antigen is still unknown. No much larger clone is present one base from it, and per-base qualities are unavailable.

Points the paper makes about the study in general: Strong co-occurrence of HLA alleles, especially DR and DQ, made assigning TCR associations to individual alleles difficult. This cohort had only TCR beta chains sequenced, and the lack of alpha or paired-chain data limited which features could be detected. Linkage disequilibrium might explain the correlated functional status among segregating V segments, but an unknown experimental factor could not be excluded. A cluster of highly shared sequence variants was judged likely to represent a technical artifact of the sequencing pipeline. A later analysis found that most CMV-associated TCR beta chains appeared HLA-restricted, with HLA associations seemingly driven largely by CMV exposure. It was suggested by the authors that the approach could potentially be generalized to other disease states and immunological phenotypes. Immune exposure information for the cohort was limited to CMV serostatus. In a later genetic analysis, a missense DCLRE1C variant was associated with V-gene and J-gene trimming of TCR beta chains, and the association was replicated in an independent cohort. A later analysis found that HLA-associated TCR beta chains were more clonally expanded and had lower generation probabilities than equally common non-associated chains. Because some donors lacked HLA typing at each locus, the association tests relied only on the typed subset. Presence/absence analyses assumed roughly uniform sequencing depth across donors, an assumption that may not hold. In a later analysis, the rate of TCR association differed among HLA loci, with DRB1 alleles having the most associated TCRs and HLA-C alleles having the fewest. The classifier was reported to diagnose cytomegalovirus status with high specificity and sensitivity in both the original cohort and the validation cohort. The study listed approximately 150 TCR beta chains as associated with cytomegalovirus. Compared with the roughly 710-donor mean, donors in an Asian-associated ancestry cluster had fewer N-insertions in productive TCRs, according to a later genetic analysis. A further reported finding was that TCR beta sequences accurately predicted the HLA-A and HLA-B alleles for most subjects in the first cohort. In a later analysis, several top co-occurrence clusters were reported to appear linked to parvovirus B19, influenza, CMV and Epstein-Barr virus. Some IMGT-functional V segments, including TRBV6-2 and TRBV6-3, could not be told apart with the 87-base-pair reads, so those segments were excluded. At a false discovery rate of 0.05, a later analysis linked 16,000 or so TCR beta sequences to specific HLA alleles. In vitro tests confirmed that three of the cytomegalovirus-associated TCR beta chains recognize cytomegalovirus antigens. Fewer than 20 rarely observed V segments, including chromosome 9 orphons, were excluded from the earlier analysis of approximately 600 of the donors because counts were too low. While some public TCRs were present in many individuals, most TCR sequences turned up only very rarely across donors. An earlier analysis of around 600 of the donors showed that most TCR beta V segments appeared in productive rearrangements either about 87% or about 30% of the time, which broadly matched IMGT annotations.

In total, 500 to 700 healthy bone marrow donors made up the cohort. At the time of sampling, all cohort members were nominally healthy, though unrecorded immune exposures were likely present. The donor tested CMV seronegative and was one of the 352 seronegative cohort members. A peripheral blood sample was provided by each donor, and peripheral blood mononuclear cells were used for TCR beta sequencing. Genomic DNA was extracted from the blood cell samples with the Qiagen DNeasy Blood Extraction Kit. The source of this sequence is a middle-aged man in good health and CMV-seronegative. The chain is made from TRBV4-3 and TRBJ1-2; 10 nucleotides in the junction match TRBD1. The material sequenced was PBMCs. The DNA reads as follows: TGCGCCAGCAGCCTACTAGACAGGGGGCAACCGAACTATGGCTACACCTTC. It encodes CASSLLDRGQPNYGYTF.